What follows are 5 T cell receptor beta chains derived from one specimen sequenced in a study of blood T cell repertoires in COVID-19. Method: immunoSEQ multiplex PCR; TCRdb's copy keeps in-frame clones and lacks some. There are fewer than 300,000 clones in the sample; 80% to 95% occur only once, and 1.1% lies in the top ten. Input material: PBMCs or T cells enriched from blood (not recorded which). These receptors were taken from a woman in her 30s who had recovered from COVID-19.

This chain links TRBV19 with TRBJ2-7, with 11 bases lining up with TRBD2. J gave up 3 bases and V 7 bases, and 8 bases lay outside the gene matches. CDR1 and CDR2 from the germline V gene are LNHDA and SQIVND (reference sequence). The CDR3 spans 15 residues. The CDR3 nucleotides read TGTGCCAGTACCCAGCTAGCGGGAGGAATCTACGAGCAGTACTTC. This encodes CASTQLAGGIYEQYF.

This clone has just one count. The chain uses TRBV5-6 and TRBJ1-2; TRBD1 matches at 9 bases. CDR1 is SGHDT and CDR2 is YYEEEE in the germline V gene. V was pared by 2 bases and J by 8 bases, with 7 bases of the junction left unmatched. This CDR3 has 14 residues. DNA of the CDR3: TGTGCCAGCAGCTTATACAGGGGGCAAGGAGGCTACACCTTC. As protein: CASSLYRGQGGYTF.

The chain employs TRBV6-5 and TRBJ1-2; 8 bases align to TRBD1. V dropped 7 bases and J dropped 5; count of bases not matched to a gene: 6. The germline CDR1 and CDR2 sequences are MNHEY and SVGAGI. CDR3 length: 13 residues. The chain's CDR3 is CASNLDRGYGYTF. Written as DNA, the CDR3 is TGTGCCAGCAATCTAGACAGGGGTTATGGCTACACCTTC.

The chain has TRBV9 and TRBJ2-6; weak D call: TRBD1 (6 bases). Germline V gene sequence: CDR1 SGDLS, CDR2 YYNGEE. This CDR3 contains 18 residues. Between the trimmed V and J ends, which lost 0 bases and 0 bases, there was a span of 13 bases. The DNA of the CDR3 is TGTGCCAGCAGCGTAGACCTAGGACAGAGCTCTGGGGCCAACGTCCTGACTTTC. Encoded protein: CASSVDLGQSSGANVLTF.

The chain recombines TRBV20-1 with TRBJ2-1, with 10 positions matching TRBD2. Trimming took 3 bases from V and 8 from J; bases not matched to a gene: 7. The germline CDR1 and CDR2 sequences are DFQATT and SNEGSKA (reference sequence). The CDR3 is 14 residues long. The CDR3, as DNA: TGCAGTGCTAGTGGTAGCGGGAGGTTTGATGAGCAGTTCTTC. Amino acids: CSASGSGRFDEQFF.